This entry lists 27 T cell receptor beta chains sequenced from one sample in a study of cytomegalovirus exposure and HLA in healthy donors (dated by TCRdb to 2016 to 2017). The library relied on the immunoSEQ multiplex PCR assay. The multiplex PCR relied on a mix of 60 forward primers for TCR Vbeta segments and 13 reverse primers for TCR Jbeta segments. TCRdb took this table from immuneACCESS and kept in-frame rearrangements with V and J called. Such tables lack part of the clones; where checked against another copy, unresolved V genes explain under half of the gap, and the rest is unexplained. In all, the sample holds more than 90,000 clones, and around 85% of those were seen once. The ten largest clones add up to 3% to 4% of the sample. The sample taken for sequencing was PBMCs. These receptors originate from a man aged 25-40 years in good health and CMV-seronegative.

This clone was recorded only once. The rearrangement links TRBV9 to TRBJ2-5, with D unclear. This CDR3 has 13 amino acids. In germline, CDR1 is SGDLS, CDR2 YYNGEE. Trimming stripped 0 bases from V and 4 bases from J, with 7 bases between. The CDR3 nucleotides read TGTGCCAGCAGCGTAGTCCCCCGAGAGACCCAGTACTTC. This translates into CASSVVPRETQYF.

The CDR3 DNA reads TGTGCCAGCAGCCGGGGACAGGGACAAGAGACCCAGTACTTC. Translated: CASSRGQGQETQYF. The chain couples TRBV6-1 to TRBJ2-5; 9 bases agree with TRBD1. The CDR3 totals 14 residues. J lost 2 bases, V lost 6 bases, and 4 bases had no gene match. Germline V lookup: CDR1 MNHNS, CDR2 SASEGT.

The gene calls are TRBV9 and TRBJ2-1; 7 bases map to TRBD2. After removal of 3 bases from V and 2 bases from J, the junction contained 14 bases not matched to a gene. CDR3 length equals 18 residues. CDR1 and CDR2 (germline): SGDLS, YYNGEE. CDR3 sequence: CASSAGLSGPTTYNEQFF. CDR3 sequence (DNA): TGTGCCAGCAGCGCCGGACTTAGCGGGCCCACAACCTACAATGAGCAGTTCTTC.

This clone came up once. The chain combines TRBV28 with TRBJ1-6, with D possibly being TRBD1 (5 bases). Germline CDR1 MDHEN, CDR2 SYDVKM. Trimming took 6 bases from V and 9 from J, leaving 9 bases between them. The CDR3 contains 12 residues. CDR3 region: CASRIGGSPLHF. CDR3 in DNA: TGTGCCAGCAGAATCGGGGGTTCACCCCTCCACTTT.

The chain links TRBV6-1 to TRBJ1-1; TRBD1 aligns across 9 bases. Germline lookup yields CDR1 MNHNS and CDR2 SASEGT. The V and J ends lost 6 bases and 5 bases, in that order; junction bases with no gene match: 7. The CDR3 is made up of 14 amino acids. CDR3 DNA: TGTGCCAGCAGAGGCTGGGACAGGGTGACTGAAGCTTTCTTT. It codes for CASRGWDRVTEAFF.

The CDR3 loop reads CASAASGGGTGELFF. The CDR3 coding sequence is TGCGCCAGCGCGGCTTCGGGGGGCGGCACCGGGGAGCTGTTTTTT. J is TRBJ2-2 and V is TRBV5-1, with D perhaps matching TRBD2 (7 bases). This CDR3 contains 15 residues. Germline loops: CDR1 SGHRS, CDR2 YFSETQ. V shed 7 bases and J shed 4 bases, with 17 bases lying between them. The variable domain in full, with the rest retrieved from reference TRBV5-1 and TRBJ2-2, is KAGVTQTPRYLIKTRGQQVTLSCSPISGHRSVSWYQQTPGQGLQFLFEYFSETQRNKGNFPGRFSGRQFSNSRSEMNVSTLELGDSALYLCASAASGGGTGELFFGEGSRLTVL.

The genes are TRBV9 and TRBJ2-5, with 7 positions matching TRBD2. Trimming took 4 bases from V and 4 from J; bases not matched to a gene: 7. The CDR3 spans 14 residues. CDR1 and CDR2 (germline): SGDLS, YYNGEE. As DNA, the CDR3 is TGTGCCAGCAGCACTATGGGAGGGGTAGAGACCCAGTACTTC. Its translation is CASSTMGGVETQYF.

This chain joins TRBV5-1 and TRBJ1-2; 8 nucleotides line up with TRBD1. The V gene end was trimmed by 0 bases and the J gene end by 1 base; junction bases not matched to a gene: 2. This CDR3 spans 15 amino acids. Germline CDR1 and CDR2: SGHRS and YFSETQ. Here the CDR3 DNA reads TGCGCCAGCAGCTTGGGGGGACAGGTTAACTATGGCTACACCTTC. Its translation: CASSLGGQVNYGYTF.

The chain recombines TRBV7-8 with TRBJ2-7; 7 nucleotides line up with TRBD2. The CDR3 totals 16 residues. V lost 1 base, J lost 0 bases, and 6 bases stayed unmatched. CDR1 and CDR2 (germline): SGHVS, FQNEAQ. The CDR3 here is CASSLGGGIGSYEQYF. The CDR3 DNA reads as TGTGCCAGCAGCTTAGGGGGAGGGATAGGCTCCTACGAGCAGTACTTC.

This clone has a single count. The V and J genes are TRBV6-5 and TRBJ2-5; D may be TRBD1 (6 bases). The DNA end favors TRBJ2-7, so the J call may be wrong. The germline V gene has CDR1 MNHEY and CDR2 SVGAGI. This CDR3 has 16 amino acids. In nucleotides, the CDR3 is TGTGCCAGCAGTTCCGTAGGGGGATCCATCTCCTACGAGCAGTACTTC. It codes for CASSSVGGSISYEQYF.

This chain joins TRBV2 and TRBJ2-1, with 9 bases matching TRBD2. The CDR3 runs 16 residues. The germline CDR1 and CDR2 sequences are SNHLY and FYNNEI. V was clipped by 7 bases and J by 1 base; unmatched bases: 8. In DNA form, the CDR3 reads TGTGCCAGCACCGCTAGGAGCGGGGGGTCCTACAATGAGCAGTTCTTC. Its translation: CASTARSGGSYNEQFF.

In DNA form, the CDR3 reads TGCGCCAGCAGCTCGTCCGGGAGGTTGGGTGAAAAACTGTTTTTT. It specifies CASSSSGRLGEKLFF. The genes are TRBV5-1 and TRBJ1-4; no firm D call. The CDR3 loop spans 15 amino acids. The V end lost 3 bases, the J end lost 7 bases, and 16 bases lay between the germline ends. Germline V gene sequence: CDR1 SGHRS, CDR2 YFSETQ.

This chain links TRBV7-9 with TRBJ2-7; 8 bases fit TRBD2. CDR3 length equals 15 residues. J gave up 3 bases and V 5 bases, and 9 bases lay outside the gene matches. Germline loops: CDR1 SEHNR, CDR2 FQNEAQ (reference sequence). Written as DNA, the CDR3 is TGTGCCAGCAGCGGTCTTGCGGGGGGACTCTACGAGCAGTACGTC. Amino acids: CASSGLAGGLYEQYV.

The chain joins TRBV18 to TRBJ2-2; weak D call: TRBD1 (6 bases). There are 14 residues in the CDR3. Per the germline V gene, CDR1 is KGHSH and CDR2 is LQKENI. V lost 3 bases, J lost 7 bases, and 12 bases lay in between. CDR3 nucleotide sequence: TGTGCCAGCTCACCGGGACACGACGGCGGGGAGCTGTTTTTT. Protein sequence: CASSPGHDGGELFF.

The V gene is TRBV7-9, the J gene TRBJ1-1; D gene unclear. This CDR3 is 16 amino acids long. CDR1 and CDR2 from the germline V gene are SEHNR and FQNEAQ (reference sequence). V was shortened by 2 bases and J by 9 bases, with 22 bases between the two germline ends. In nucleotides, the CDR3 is TGTGCCAGCAGCTTAATCGGTGGCGGAAACCAAAGGAAAGCTTTCTTT. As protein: CASSLIGGGNQRKAFF. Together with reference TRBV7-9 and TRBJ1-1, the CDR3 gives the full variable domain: DTGVSQNPRHKITKRGQNVTFRCDPISEHNRLYWYRQTLGQGPEFLTYFQNEAQLEKSRLLSDRFSAERPKGSFSTLEIQRTEQGDSAMYLCASSLIGGGNQRKAFFGQGTRLTVV.

The CDR3 loop is CAWNTRSVQPQHF. In DNA, the CDR3 is TGTGCCTGGAACACACGGAGTGTTCAGCCCCAGCATTTT. The rearrangement links TRBV30 to TRBJ1-5; D remains unclear. This CDR3 contains 13 residues. V lost 4 bases to trimming and J lost 6 bases, with 13 bases between them. From germline, CDR1 is GTSNPN and CDR2 SVGIG (reference sequence).

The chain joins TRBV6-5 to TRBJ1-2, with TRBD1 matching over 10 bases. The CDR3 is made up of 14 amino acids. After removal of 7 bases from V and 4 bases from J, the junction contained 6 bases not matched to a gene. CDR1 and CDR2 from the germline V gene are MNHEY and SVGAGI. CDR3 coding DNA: TGTGCCAGCACGAGACAGGGGGCGACCTATGGCTACACCTTC. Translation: CASTRQGATYGYTF.

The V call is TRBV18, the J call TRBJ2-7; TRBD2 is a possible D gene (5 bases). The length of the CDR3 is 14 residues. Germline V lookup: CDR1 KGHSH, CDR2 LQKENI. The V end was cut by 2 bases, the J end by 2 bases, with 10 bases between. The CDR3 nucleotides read TGTGCCAGCTCACCAAGCGGAGGCCCCTACGAGCAGTACTTC. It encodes CASSPSGGPYEQYF.

DNA of the CDR3: TGTGCCAGCAGCGAATACAGGGGGGATTCACCCCTCCACTTT. This gives the protein CASSEYRGDSPLHF. The chain carries TRBV9 and TRBJ1-6, with 8 bases identical to TRBD1. Germline loops: CDR1 SGDLS, CDR2 YYNGEE. Germline trimming cut 3 bases from V and 8 bases from J; bases unmatched to any gene: 4. This CDR3 is built from 14 residues.

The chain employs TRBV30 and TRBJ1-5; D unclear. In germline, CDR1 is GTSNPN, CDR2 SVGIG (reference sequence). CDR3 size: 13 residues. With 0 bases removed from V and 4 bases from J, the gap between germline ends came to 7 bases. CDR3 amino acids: CAWSVRENQPQHF. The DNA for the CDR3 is TGTGCCTGGAGTGTTCGCGAGAATCAGCCCCAGCATTTT. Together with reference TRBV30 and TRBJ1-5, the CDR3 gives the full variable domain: SQTIHQWPATLVQPVGSPLSLECTVEGTSNPNLYWYRQAAGRGLQLLFYSVGIGQISSEVPQNLSASRPQDRQFILSSKKLLLSDSGFYLCAWSVRENQPQHFGDGTRLSIL.

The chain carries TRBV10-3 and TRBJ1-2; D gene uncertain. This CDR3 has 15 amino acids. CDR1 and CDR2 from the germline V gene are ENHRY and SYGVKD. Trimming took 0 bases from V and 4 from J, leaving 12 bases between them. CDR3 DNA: TGTGCCATCAGTGAGTCGGTCAGCGCATCCTATGGCTACACCTTC. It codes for CAISESVSASYGYTF.

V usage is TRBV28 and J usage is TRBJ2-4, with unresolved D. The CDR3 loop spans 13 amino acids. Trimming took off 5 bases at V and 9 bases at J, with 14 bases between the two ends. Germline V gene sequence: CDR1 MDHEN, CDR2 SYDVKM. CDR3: CASSLEGVRIQYF. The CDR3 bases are TGTGCCAGCAGTCTGGAAGGAGTTCGCATTCAGTACTTC.

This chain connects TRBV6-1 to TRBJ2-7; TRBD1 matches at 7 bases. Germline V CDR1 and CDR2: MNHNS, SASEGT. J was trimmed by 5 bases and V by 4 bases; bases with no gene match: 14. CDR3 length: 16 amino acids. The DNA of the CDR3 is TGTGCCAGCAGTGCAGCCCTCGGGACAGTTCGGGACGAGCAGTACTTC. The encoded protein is CASSAALGTVRDEQYF.

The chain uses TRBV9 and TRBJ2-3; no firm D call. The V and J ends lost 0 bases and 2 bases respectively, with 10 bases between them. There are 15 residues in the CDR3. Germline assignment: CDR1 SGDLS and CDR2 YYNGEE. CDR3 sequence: CASSVGAGSTDTQYF. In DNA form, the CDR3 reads TGTGCCAGCAGCGTAGGGGCCGGCTCCACAGATACGCAGTATTTT.

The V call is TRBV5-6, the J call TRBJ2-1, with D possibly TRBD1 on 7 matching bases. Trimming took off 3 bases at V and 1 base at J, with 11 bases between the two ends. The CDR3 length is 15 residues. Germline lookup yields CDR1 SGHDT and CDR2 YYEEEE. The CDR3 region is CASSWGDSSYNEQFF. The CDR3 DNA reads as TGTGCCAGCAGCTGGGGGGACAGTTCCTACAATGAGCAGTTCTTC.

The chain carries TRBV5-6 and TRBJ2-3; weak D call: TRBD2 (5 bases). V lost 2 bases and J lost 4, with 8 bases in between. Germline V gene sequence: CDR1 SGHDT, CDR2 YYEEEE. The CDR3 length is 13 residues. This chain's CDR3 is CASSLPSSDTQYF. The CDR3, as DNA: TGTGCCAGCAGCTTACCTAGCTCAGATACGCAGTATTTT. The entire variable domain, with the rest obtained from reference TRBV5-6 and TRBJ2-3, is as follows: DAGVTQSPTHLIKTRGQQVTLRCSPKSGHDTVSWYQQALGQGPQFIFQYYEEEERQRGNFPDRFSGHQFPNYSSELNVNALLLGDSALYLCASSLPSSDTQYFGPGTRLTVL.

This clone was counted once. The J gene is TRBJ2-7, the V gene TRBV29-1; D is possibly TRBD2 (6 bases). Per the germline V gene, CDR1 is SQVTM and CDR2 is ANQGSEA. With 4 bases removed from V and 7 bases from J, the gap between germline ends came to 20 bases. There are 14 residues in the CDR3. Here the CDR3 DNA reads TGCAGCGTTGGGGGACTGGCGGGCCATACTGAGCAGTACTTC. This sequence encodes CSVGGLAGHTEQYF.